This entry lists 11 T cell receptor beta chains sequenced from one sample in a study of shared clonotypes between healthy human individuals. Naive CD8 cells, CD45RO-negative and positively selected for CCR7, excluded terminally differentiated effector memory CD45RA+ cells. Here immunoSEQ multiplex PCR was the method, and the copy in TCRdb shows in-frame clones only, minus some. The table has roughly 2.1 million clones, roughly 91% seen once; the top ten hold 1.5% to 2%. Sample: naive CD8+ T cells from PBMCs. The receptors here all came from a man aged 18 to 30 in good health. Some clones in this sample may be carry-over from other donors' samples.

The chain combines TRBV9 with TRBJ1-2, with 9 bases matching TRBD1. This CDR3 is 13 amino acids long. Germline V gene lookup returns CDR1 SGDLS and CDR2 YYNGEE. V lost 3 bases, J lost 5 bases, and 2 bases stayed unmatched. The DNA of the CDR3 is TGTGCCAGCAGCGGGGGGACAGGGTATGGCTACACCTTC. As protein: CASSGGTGYGYTF.

V and J are TRBV5-5 and TRBJ1-2; D might be TRBD1 (5 bases). Looked up from germline, CDR1 is SGHKS and CDR2 is YYEKEE (reference sequence). This CDR3 is built from 13 residues. V was cut by 2 bases and J by 4 bases, with 9 bases left in between. CDR3 sequence reads: CASSFQGSYGYTF. The CDR3 bases are TGTGCCAGCAGCTTCCAGGGCAGCTATGGCTACACCTTC.

In this sample, this clone turned up once. This chain connects TRBV29-1 to TRBJ1-2; D gene ambiguous. Germline V CDR1 and CDR2: SQVTM, ANQGSEA. The V end was cut by 4 bases, the J end by 4 bases, with 13 bases between. CDR3 length: 13 residues. Here the CDR3 reads CSVVGYRGYGYTF. As DNA, the CDR3 is TGCAGCGTTGTAGGGTATCGGGGCTATGGCTACACCTTC. Drawing the rest from reference TRBV29-1 and TRBJ1-2, the complete variable domain is SAVISQKPSRDICQRGTSLTIQCQVDSQVTMMFWYRQQPGQSLTLIATANQGSEATYESGFVIDKFPISRPNLTFSTLTVSNMSPEDSSIYLCSVVGYRGYGYTFGSGTRLTVV.

Note on this clone: Other DNA sequences within the sample encode an identical CDR3. V and J are TRBV27 and TRBJ2-2; a weak D match, TRBD1 (5 bases). CDR1 and CDR2 (germline): MNHEY, SMNVEV (reference sequence). The CDR3 sequence is 13 residues long. Trimming left V 5 bases short and J 6 bases short, with 10 bases between. The CDR3 region is CASSLLGAGELFF. CDR3 coding DNA: TGTGCCAGCAGTCTCCTAGGGGCCGGGGAGCTGTTTTTT.

The V call is TRBV29-1, the J call TRBJ2-1, with 8 positions matching TRBD2. The length of the CDR3 is 15 residues. The J segment lost 5 bases and the V segment lost 7 bases, leaving 13 bases of the junction unmatched. The germline gives CDR1 SQVTM, CDR2 ANQGSEA. This CDR3 reads CSAQKTSVVHNEQFF. The CDR3 DNA reads TGCAGCGCCCAAAAGACTAGCGTGGTACACAATGAGCAGTTCTTC.

The rearrangement uses TRBV5-1 and TRBJ2-7; D is ambiguous. CDR3 length: 11 amino acids. Germline V lookup: CDR1 SGHRS, CDR2 YFSETQ. V was pared by 3 bases and J by 0 bases, with 1 base between. The CDR3 nucleotides are TGCGCCAGCAGCTACTCCTACGAGCAGTACTTC. This gives the protein CASSYSYEQYF.

The chain combines TRBV7-9 with TRBJ2-1, with 8 nucleotides matching TRBD2. Germline values: CDR1 SEHNR, CDR2 FQNEAQ (reference sequence). This CDR3 spans 15 amino acids. V trimming: 3 bases; J trimming: 5 bases; junction bases outside the gene matches: 6. CDR3 in DNA: TGTGCCAGCAGCTTGGCGGGAGGCCCGCACAATGAGCAGTTCTTC. Amino acid sequence: CASSLAGGPHNEQFF.

The chain has TRBV27 and TRBJ2-1, with D hard to call. The germline V and J ends were trimmed by 3 bases and 4 bases, with 4 bases remaining between them. CDR3 length equals 12 residues. The germline CDR1 and CDR2 sequences are MNHEY and SMNVEV (reference sequence). In DNA form, the CDR3 reads TGTGCCAGCAGTTTTATATACAATGAGCAGTTCTTC. Translation: CASSFIYNEQFF.

The rearrangement uses TRBV7-9 and TRBJ2-3, with 7 positions matching TRBD1. Looked up from germline, CDR1 is SEHNR and CDR2 is FQNEAQ (reference sequence). Trimming at V came to 5 bases and at J to 1 base, leaving 6 bases not matched to a gene. There are 15 residues in the CDR3. The DNA of the CDR3 is TGTGCCAGCAGCACAAGACAGGGCCGCACAGATACGCAGTATTTT. Encoded protein: CASSTRQGRTDTQYF.

This clone was counted once. CDR3 sequence reads: CASTLGYGNTEAFF. The DNA for the CDR3 is TGTGCCAGCACCTTGGGATATGGGAACACTGAAGCTTTCTTT. The rearrangement joins TRBV7-9 to TRBJ1-1; D ambiguous. The CDR3 spans 14 residues. V lost 7 bases and J lost 1, with 13 bases in between. Germline-derived CDR1 and CDR2 are SEHNR and FQNEAQ (reference sequence).

This chain links TRBV30 with TRBJ2-7; D unclear. Germline V lookup: CDR1 GTSNPN, CDR2 SVGIG (reference sequence). The CDR3 covers 10 residues. Trimming shortened V by 2 bases and J by 5 bases, and 4 bases separated the two germline ends. CDR3 amino acids: CAWSYHEQYF. The CDR3 DNA sequence: TGTGCCTGGAGTTACCACGAGCAGTACTTC.